This TCR beta chain derives from a study of neurological immune-mediated disorders. Study-wide points: While HTLV-1-associated myelopathy showed the greatest TCR clonal expansion, multiple sclerosis showed the least, falling below healthy controls.

This clonotype was picked up many times. The antigen is unknown. Time point specified: longitudinal time-point 1 (baseline). It was from 2 million PBMCs stored at -80 C that the unsorted libraries were obtained. V lost 5 bases to trimming and J lost 3 bases; unmatched junction nucleotides: 9. Germline lookup yields CDR1 MGHDK and CDR2 SYGVNS. The CDR3 spans 17 residues. The cDNA was synthesized by means of template-switch 5'RACE, which was carried out with 10-nucleotide random UMIs. Every sequencing run generated in excess of 180 million TCR-beta sequences. These sequences covered 15-18 subjects. TCRdb re-called the 5' RACE reads with MiXCR, one entry per CDR3 protein. The sample shows fewer than 55,000 distinct CDR3 sequences, more than 8.5% of them seen only once.

This sequence joins TRBV25-1 and TRBJ2-3; 12 nucleotides line up with TRBD1. The sequenced sample was PBMCs. This TCR came from a middle-aged woman in good health. The CDR3 spells CASSPPGGQGATDTQYF. CDR3 nucleotide sequence: TGTGCCAGCAGTCCCCCGGGGGGACAGGGGGCAACAGATACGCAGTATTTT.